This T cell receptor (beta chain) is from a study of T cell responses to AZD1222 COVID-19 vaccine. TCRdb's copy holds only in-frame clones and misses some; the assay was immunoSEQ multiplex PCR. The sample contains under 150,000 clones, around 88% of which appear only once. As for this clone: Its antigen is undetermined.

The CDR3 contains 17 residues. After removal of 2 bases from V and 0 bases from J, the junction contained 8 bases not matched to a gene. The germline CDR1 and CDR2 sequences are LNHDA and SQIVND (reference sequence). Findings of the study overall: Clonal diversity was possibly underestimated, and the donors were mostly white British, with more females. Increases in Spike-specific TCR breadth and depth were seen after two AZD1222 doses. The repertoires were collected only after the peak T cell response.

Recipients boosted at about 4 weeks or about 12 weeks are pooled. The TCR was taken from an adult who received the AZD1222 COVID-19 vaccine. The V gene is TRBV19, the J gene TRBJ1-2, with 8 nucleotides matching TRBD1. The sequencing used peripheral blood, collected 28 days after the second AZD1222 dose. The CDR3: CASSITIGTGANYGYTF. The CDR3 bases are TGTGCCAGTAGTATAACTATCGGGACAGGAGCTAACTATGGCTACACCTTC. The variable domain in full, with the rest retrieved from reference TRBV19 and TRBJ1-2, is DGGITQSPKYLFRKEGQNVTLSCEQNLNHDAMYWYRQDPGQGLRLIYYSQIVNDFQKGDIAEGYSVSREKKESFPLTVTSAQKNPTAFYLCASSITIGTGANYGYTFGSGTRLTVV.